Ten or more counts support the clone carrying this TCR beta chain. What it binds is not known. The sample belongs to a study of human T cells and chemical hapten exposure. The wider study: The sensitizing agent was 2% DPC, placed on approximately 2 cm by approximately 2 cm of upper inner arm skin. Read at 6 days, the patch tests placed 0.01% DPC on the upper back.

The V and J ends lost 0 bases and 1 base respectively, with 14 bases between them. CDR1 is DFQATT and CDR2 is SNEGSKA in the germline V gene (reference sequence). The CDR3 extends over 16 amino acids. One entry per CDR3 protein results from TCRdb running MiXCR on the RACE reads. The sample records 80,000 to 100,000 distinct CDR3 sequences, about 9.3% being singletons. Regarding the study as a whole: After DPC sensitization, TCRs above 1 in 1000 frequency showed no change.

Time point indicated: patch test 2, 6 weeks after DPC sensitization. Treatment described: therapeutic diphenylcyclopropenone sensitization with weekly scalp DPC. The clonotype comes from a woman between 35 and 50 years old with alopecia areata. Some clones in this sample may be carry-over from other donors' samples. This chain links TRBV20-1 with TRBJ2-3; D is possibly TRBD1 (5 bases). The input for sequencing was whole blood, taken in connection with sensitization to the hapten diphenylcyclopropenone (DPC). This CDR3 is CSARDRTLTGTDTQYF. As DNA, the CDR3 is TGCAGTGCTAGAGATCGGACCCTGACAGGCACAGATACGCAGTATTTT.